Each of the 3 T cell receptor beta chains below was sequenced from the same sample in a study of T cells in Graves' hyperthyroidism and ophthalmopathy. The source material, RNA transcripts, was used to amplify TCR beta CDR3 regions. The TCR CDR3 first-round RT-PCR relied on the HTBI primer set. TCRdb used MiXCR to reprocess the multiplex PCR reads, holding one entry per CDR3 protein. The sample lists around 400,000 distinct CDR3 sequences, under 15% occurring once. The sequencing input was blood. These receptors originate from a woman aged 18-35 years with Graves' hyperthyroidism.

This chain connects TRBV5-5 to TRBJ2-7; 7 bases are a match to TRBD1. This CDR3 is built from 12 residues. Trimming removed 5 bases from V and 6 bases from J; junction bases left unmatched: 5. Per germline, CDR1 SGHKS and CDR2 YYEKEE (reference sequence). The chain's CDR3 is CASRGEGAEQYF. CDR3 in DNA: TGTGCCAGCAGGGGAGAGGGGGCCGAGCAGTACTTC.

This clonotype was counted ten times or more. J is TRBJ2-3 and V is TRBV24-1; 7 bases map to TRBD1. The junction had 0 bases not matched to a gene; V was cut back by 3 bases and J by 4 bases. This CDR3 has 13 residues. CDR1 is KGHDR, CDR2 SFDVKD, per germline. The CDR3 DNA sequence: TGTGCCACCAGTGATACAGGGGCAGATACGCAGTATTTT. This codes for CATSDTGADTQYF.

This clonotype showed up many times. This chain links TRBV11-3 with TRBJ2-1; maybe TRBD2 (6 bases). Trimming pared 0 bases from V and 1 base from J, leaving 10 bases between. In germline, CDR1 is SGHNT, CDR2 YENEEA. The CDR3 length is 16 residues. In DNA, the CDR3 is TGTGCCAGCAGCTTAGATCTAGCGAATTCCTACAATGAGCAGTTCTTC. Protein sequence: CASSLDLANSYNEQFF.